A single sample is the source of the 30 T cell receptor beta chains below, sequenced in a study of OX40 agonist ivuxolimab in advanced cancers. The data were produced by immunoSEQ multiplex PCR, yet TCRdb's version contains in-frame clones alone and is incomplete. The table includes tens of thousands of clones, roughly 86% detected once. The starting material was CD4+ or CD8+ T cells sorted from blood, obtained in a trial of the OX40 agonist ivuxolimab. Receptors originate from an adult with an advanced solid tumor such as melanoma, head and neck, liver or kidney cancer.

This chain joins TRBV9 and TRBJ1-2; D is undetermined. Trimming stripped 1 base from V and 7 bases from J, with 17 bases between. The CDR3 is 15 amino acids. Germline CDR1 reads SGDLS; CDR2 reads YYNGEE. In DNA form, the CDR3 reads TGTGCCAGCAGCGTAACAGACTCGGGCTCTCGTGGCTACACCTTC. Amino acids: CASSVTDSGSRGYTF.

The V call is TRBV18, the J call TRBJ2-3, with no clear D. This CDR3 spans 14 amino acids. Per the germline V gene, CDR1 is KGHSH and CDR2 is LQKENI. The germline V and J ends were trimmed by 6 bases and 4 bases, with 14 bases remaining between them. This CDR3 is CASSRLSSSDTQYF. DNA for the CDR3: TGTGCCAGCTCCCGTCTGTCGAGTTCAGATACGCAGTATTTT. Complete variable domain (other parts from reference TRBV18 and TRBJ2-3): NAGVMQNPRHLVRRRGQEARLRCSPMKGHSHVYWYRQLPEEGLKFMVYLQKENIIDESGMPKERFSAEFPKEGPSILRIQQVVRGDSAAYFCASSRLSSSDTQYFGPGTRLTVL.

The table lists this clone with a count of one. J is TRBJ2-3 and V is TRBV14; D unclear. V dropped 1 base and J dropped 2 bases, with 4 bases sitting between them. The germline V gene encodes CDR1 SGHDN and CDR2 FVKESK. This CDR3 is 13 amino acids long. CDR3 DNA sequence: TGTGCCAGCAGCCAAGTGACCACAGATACGCAGTATTTT. Amino acids: CASSQVTTDTQYF.

This chain links TRBV7-2 with TRBJ1-1; D remains ambiguous. This CDR3 contains 10 residues. V was pared by 3 bases and J by 5 bases, with 1 base between. Looked up from germline, CDR1 is SGHTA and CDR2 is FQGNSA. The chain's CDR3 is CASSLTEAFF. The CDR3 region has the DNA TGTGCCAGCAGCTTGACTGAAGCTTTCTTT. Looking up the rest from reference TRBV7-2 and TRBJ1-1 gives the full variable domain: GAGVSQSPSNKVTEKGKDVELRCDPISGHTALYWYRQSLGQGLEFLIYFQGNSAPDKSGLPSDRFSAERTGGSVSTLTIQRTQQEDSAVYLCASSLTEAFFGQGTRLTVV.

The V gene is TRBV6-5, the J gene TRBJ2-7; 12 bases are shared with TRBD1. This CDR3 spans 15 amino acids. V shed 7 bases, J shed 11 bases, and the junction held 15 bases outside the gene matches. CDR1 is MNHEY, CDR2 SVGAGI, per germline. CDR3 sequence reads: CASTMSGTGGPLEYF. The CDR3 DNA reads as TGTGCCAGCACCATGTCGGGGACAGGGGGCCCCCTTGAGTACTTC.

This chain uses TRBV10-3 with TRBJ1-6; 7 positions match TRBD1. Trimming took 7 bases from V and 10 from J; bases not matched to a gene: 7. This CDR3 comprises 13 residues. CDR1 and CDR2 (germline): ENHRY, SYGVKD. DNA of the CDR3: TGTGCCATCAAGGGACAGCTCAACTCACCCCTCCACTTT. The encoded protein is CAIKGQLNSPLHF.

The chain uses TRBV5-4 and TRBJ2-3, with 13 bases that match TRBD2. Germline values: CDR1 SGHNT, CDR2 YYREEE (reference sequence). This CDR3 is built from 17 residues. The V gene end was trimmed by 4 bases and the J gene end by 3 bases; junction bases not matched to a gene: 8. The CDR3 loop reads CASSEAGLAGWTDTQYF. In nucleotides, the CDR3 is TGTGCCAGCAGCGAGGCGGGACTAGCGGGGTGGACAGATACGCAGTATTTT.

This chain links TRBV10-1 with TRBJ2-6; a possible D gene is TRBD1 (5 bases). The germline V gene encodes CDR1 WNHNN and CDR2 SYGVQD (reference sequence). This CDR3 contains 16 residues. Trimming cost V 6 bases and J 4 bases, with 16 bases left between them. CDR3 amino acids: CASRFIGAAGANVLTF. CDR3 DNA sequence: TGCGCCAGCAGGTTTATAGGGGCGGCGGGGGCCAACGTCCTGACTTTC.

The chain combines TRBV28 with TRBJ1-2; D perhaps matches TRBD1 (5 bases). The CDR3 is 16 residues long. V lost 3 bases, J lost 3 bases, and 17 bases lay in between. Germline-derived CDR1 and CDR2 are MDHEN and SYDVKM. The CDR3 DNA reads as TGTGCCAGCAGTTTTTCCCAGGGAAGGGGTGACTATGGCTACACCTTC. Its translation: CASSFSQGRGDYGYTF.

The CDR3 nucleotides are TGTGCCACCAGCAGAGCTACAGGGGCTGAAGCTTTCTTT. Residues: CATSRATGAEAFF. The V call is TRBV15, the J call TRBJ1-1; 7 bases are shared with TRBD1. The CDR3 length is 13 residues. CDR1 and CDR2 (germline): LNHNV, YYDKDF (reference sequence). V dropped 1 base and J dropped 6; count of bases not matched to a gene: 2. The full variable domain, rest sourced from reference TRBV15 and TRBJ1-1, is DAMVIQNPRYQVTQFGKPVTLSCSQTLNHNVMYWYQQKSSQAPKLLFHYYDKDFNNEADTPDNFQSRRPNTSFCFLDIRSPGLGDTAMYLCATSRATGAEAFFGQGTRLTVV.

This clone has only one observation. The chain is built from TRBV11-1 and TRBJ2-1; TRBD1 matches at 7 bases. Germline V lookup: CDR1 SGHAT, CDR2 FQDESV (reference sequence). The J segment lost 7 bases and the V segment lost 5 bases, leaving 11 bases of the junction unmatched. The CDR3 has 15 amino acids. CDR3 sequence reads: CASSPGQAVGNEQFF. DNA of the CDR3: TGTGCCAGCAGCCCAGGACAGGCTGTAGGGAATGAGCAGTTCTTC.

V is TRBV10-3 and J is TRBJ2-5; 8 bases map to TRBD1. J gave up 2 bases and V 10 bases, and 3 bases lay outside the gene matches. Germline loops: CDR1 ENHRY, CDR2 SYGVKD. The CDR3 consists of 12 residues. The CDR3: CATRQGQETQYF. In DNA form, the CDR3 reads TGTGCCACCCGACAGGGGCAAGAGACCCAGTACTTC.

V and J are TRBV28 and TRBJ2-2; weak D call: TRBD1 (7 bases). Trimming removed 6 bases from V and 5 bases from J, with 16 bases in between. This CDR3 is built from 15 residues. Germline-derived CDR1 and CDR2 are MDHEN and SYDVKM. As DNA, the CDR3 is TGTGCCAGCAGCGGGGGACAGATTTCGACCGGGGAGCTGTTTTTT. Amino acid sequence: CASSGGQISTGELFF.

The rearrangement links TRBV2 to TRBJ2-5; D remains unclear. The CDR3 has 12 amino acids. V was shortened by 3 bases and J by 7 bases, with 9 bases between the two germline ends. Per the germline V gene, CDR1 is SNHLY and CDR2 is FYNNEI. CDR3 amino acids: CASSDSKGTQYF. CDR3 DNA sequence: TGTGCCAGCAGTGATTCAAAGGGGACCCAGTACTTC.

The rearrangement joins TRBV6-5 to TRBJ1-3, with D unresolved. Germline V gives CDR1 MNHEY, CDR2 SVGAGI. V was trimmed by 5 bases and J by 0 bases, leaving 11 bases between them. The CDR3 totals 15 residues. The DNA of the CDR3 is TGTGCCAGCAGTCCATCCCAGTCCTCTGGAAACACCATATATTTT. Translated, it gives CASSPSQSSGNTIYF.

The sample holds one count of this clone. This chain joins TRBV19 and TRBJ2-3; D remains ambiguous. Trimming left V 4 bases short and J 6 bases short, with 11 bases between. The CDR3 runs 13 residues. In germline, CDR1 is LNHDA, CDR2 SQIVND (reference sequence). Here the CDR3 reads CASSTSPGDTQYF. The CDR3 bases are TGTGCCAGTAGTACCTCCCCCGGGGATACGCAGTATTTT.

The sample holds one count of this clone. The identical CDR3 is also encoded by other nucleotide sequences in the sample. The chain joins TRBV10-3 to TRBJ2-7; 11 bases are a match to TRBD1. Unmatched junction bases numbered 3, after V lost 0 bases and J lost 5 bases. Looked up from germline, CDR1 is ENHRY and CDR2 is SYGVKD. This CDR3 contains 15 residues. CDR3: CAISESQDRGHEQYF. In DNA form, the CDR3 reads TGTGCCATCAGTGAGTCGCAGGACAGGGGGCACGAGCAGTACTTC.

The chain combines TRBV27 with TRBJ1-1; 9 bases are a match to TRBD1. Germline V gene data show CDR1 as MNHEY and CDR2 as SMNVEV (reference sequence). The ends lost 4 bases at V and 4 bases at J; junction bases unmatched: 1. The CDR3 is 13 amino acids. CDR3 in amino acids: CASSSTGGTEAFF. CDR3 DNA: TGTGCCAGCAGTTCGACAGGGGGCACTGAAGCTTTCTTT.

The CDR3 region has the DNA TGTGCCAGCAGTGGGACAGAAGCTTTCTTT. The encoded protein is CASSGTEAFF. V gene TRBV7-9 combines with J gene TRBJ1-1, with a tentative D call TRBD1 (6 bases). The CDR3 extends over 10 amino acids. Trimming took 6 bases from V and 8 from J, leaving 7 bases between them. Germline values: CDR1 SEHNR, CDR2 FQNEAQ (reference sequence).

The chain is built from TRBV10-2 and TRBJ1-4, with D maybe TRBD1 (6 bases). Deletions cut 3 bases from V and 7 bases from J, with 12 bases between. This CDR3 has 14 residues. Germline V lookup: CDR1 WSHSY, CDR2 SAAADI. The CDR3 sequence: CASSDTGRGEKLFF. CDR3 nucleotides: TGCGCCAGCAGTGATACAGGGAGGGGTGAAAAACTGTTTTTT.

This chain uses TRBV28 with TRBJ1-1; D unresolved. This CDR3 is 13 amino acids long. Trimming cost V 8 bases and J 4 bases, with 14 bases left between them. The germline gives CDR1 MDHEN, CDR2 SYDVKM. In DNA, the CDR3 is TGTGCCAGCCGAGCACGGGGTTTCACTGAAGCTTTCTTT. Amino acid sequence: CASRARGFTEAFF.

This clone was seen a single time. The chain uses TRBV9 and TRBJ2-7, with a weak D call TRBD1 (7 bases). CDR1 and CDR2 from the germline V gene are SGDLS and YYNGEE. Between the trimmed V and J ends, which lost 0 bases and 3 bases, there was a span of 19 bases. The CDR3 runs 17 residues. The DNA of the CDR3 is TGTGCCAGCAGCGTAGCAGGAGGGGGCCGAGGGTTCTACGAGCAGTACTTC. This translates into CASSVAGGGRGFYEQYF.

V gene TRBV6-1 combines with J gene TRBJ2-7, with D tentatively TRBD1 (5 bases). This CDR3 is 14 amino acids long. The V end lost 10 bases, the J end lost 1 base, and 17 bases lay between the germline ends. The germline CDR1 and CDR2 sequences are MNHNS and SASEGT. The CDR3 sequence is CATLRWGSSYEQYF. CDR3 DNA sequence: TGTGCCACTTTACGTTGGGGCAGTTCCTACGAGCAGTACTTC.

The CDR3 loop is CASSPQITAVAGGDPQETQYF. The CDR3 DNA reads TGTGCCAGTAGTCCCCAAATCACCGCCGTAGCGGGAGGGGATCCACAAGAGACCCAGTACTTC. This chain connects TRBV19 to TRBJ2-5; 11 bases match TRBD2. Germline CDR1 reads LNHDA; CDR2 reads SQIVND (reference sequence). There are 21 residues in the CDR3. V gave up 5 bases and J gave up 2 bases; unmatched junction bases: 22.

This rearrangement joins TRBV19 to TRBJ1-1, with a tentative D call TRBD1 (5 bases). The germline V and J ends were trimmed by 8 bases and 1 base, with 23 bases remaining between them. Germline V gene lookup returns CDR1 LNHDA and CDR2 SQIVND (reference sequence). The CDR3 totals 17 residues. CDR3 region: CASDSRSGQYTNTEAFF. In DNA, the CDR3 is TGTGCCAGTGATAGCAGATCCGGACAATACACGAACACTGAAGCTTTCTTT.

The chain couples TRBV6-5 to TRBJ1-5; weak D call: TRBD1 (5 bases). CDR3 size: 14 residues. V was clipped by 3 bases and J by 6 bases, with 12 bases between them. Germline V gene sequence: CDR1 MNHEY, CDR2 SVGAGI. CDR3 DNA sequence: TGTGCCAGCAGTTATGCGGCACAGGCTCAGCCCCAGCATTTT. Residues: CASSYAAQAQPQHF.

This chain uses TRBV2 with TRBJ2-1; D is unclear. Trimming shortened V by 4 bases and J by 7 bases, and 11 bases separated the two germline ends. CDR3 size: 13 residues. Germline loops: CDR1 SNHLY, CDR2 FYNNEI. CDR3 protein: CASSVRVLNEQFF. The CDR3 region has the DNA TGTGCCAGCAGTGTTAGGGTATTAAATGAGCAGTTCTTC.

Points on this clone: Other DNA sequences within the sample encode an identical CDR3. This rearrangement joins TRBV19 to TRBJ1-5; D perhaps matches TRBD1 (5 bases). V lost 5 bases and J lost 0, with 8 bases in between. Germline V gene data show CDR1 as LNHDA and CDR2 as SQIVND (reference sequence). The CDR3 runs to 14 residues. DNA of the CDR3: TGTGCCAGTAGTCTACAGGTTAGCAATCAGCCCCAGCATTTT. This codes for CASSLQVSNQPQHF.

The rearrangement uses TRBV11-2 and TRBJ1-1, with D tentatively TRBD1 (6 bases). With 5 bases removed from V and 4 bases from J, the gap between germline ends came to 14 bases. The CDR3 is 14 amino acids. Germline CDR1 is SGHAT and CDR2 is FQNNGV. The CDR3 DNA reads TGTGCCAGCAGCACAGGGTCGGGGTTCACTGAAGCTTTCTTT. This encodes CASSTGSGFTEAFF.

This chain connects TRBV21-1 to TRBJ1-3; TRBD1, as called in the table, went unchecked against the DNA. TRBV21-1 is a recognized pseudogene. The CDR3 is made up of 18 amino acids. The CDR3 nucleotides read TGTGCCAGCAGCATGAGGACAGGGGGGCCATTATATGGAAACACCATATATTTT. It is translated as CASSMRTGGPLYGNTIYF.